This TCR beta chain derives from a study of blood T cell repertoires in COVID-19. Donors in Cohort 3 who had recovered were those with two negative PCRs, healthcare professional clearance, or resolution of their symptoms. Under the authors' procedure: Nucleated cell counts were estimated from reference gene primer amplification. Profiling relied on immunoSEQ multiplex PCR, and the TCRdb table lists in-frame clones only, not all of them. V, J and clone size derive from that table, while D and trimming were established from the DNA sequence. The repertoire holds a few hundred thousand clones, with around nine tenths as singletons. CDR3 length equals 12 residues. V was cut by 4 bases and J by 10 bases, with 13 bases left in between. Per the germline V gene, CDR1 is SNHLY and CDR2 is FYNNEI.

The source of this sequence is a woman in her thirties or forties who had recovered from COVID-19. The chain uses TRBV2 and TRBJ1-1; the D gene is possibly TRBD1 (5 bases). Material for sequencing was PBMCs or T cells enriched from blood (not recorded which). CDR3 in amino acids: CASSVGVGVAFF. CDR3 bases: TGTGCCAGCAGTGTAGGGGTAGGTGTAGCTTTCTTT. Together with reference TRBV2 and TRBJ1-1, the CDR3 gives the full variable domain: EPEVTQTPSHQVTQMGQEVILRCVPISNHLYFYWYRQILGQKVEFLVSFYNNEISEKSEIFDDQFSVERPDGSNFTLKIRSTKLEDSAMYFCASSVGVGVAFFGQGTRLTVV.